The T cell receptor (beta chain) described here comes from a study of OX40 agonist ivuxolimab in advanced cancers. About the study: The patients received agonistic anti-OX40 (CD134) antibody ivuxolimab.

General observations from the study: By week 6 at 0.1 to 3.0 mg/kg, blood CD4+ and CD8+ T cells had expanded clonally.

Generated by immunoSEQ multiplex PCR, the TCRdb table keeps only in-frame clones and is missing some. The sample consists of about 25,000 clones, 80% to 90% of them appearing once. Trimming took off 0 bases at V and 5 bases at J, with 13 bases between the two ends. The germline V gene has CDR1 MRHNA and CDR2 SNTAGT. This CDR3 spans 15 amino acids. Worth noting for this clone: Its antigen is unidentified.

The chain combines TRBV6-4 with TRBJ1-2; D may be TRBD1 (6 bases). Material: CD4+ or CD8+ T cells sorted from blood, obtained in a trial of the OX40 agonist ivuxolimab. The TCR sequence derives from an adult with an advanced solid tumor such as melanoma, head and neck, liver or kidney cancer. The chain's CDR3 is CASSDSPGGAYGYTF. Here the CDR3 DNA reads TGTGCCAGCAGTGACTCGCCTGGGGGCGCTTATGGCTACACCTTC.